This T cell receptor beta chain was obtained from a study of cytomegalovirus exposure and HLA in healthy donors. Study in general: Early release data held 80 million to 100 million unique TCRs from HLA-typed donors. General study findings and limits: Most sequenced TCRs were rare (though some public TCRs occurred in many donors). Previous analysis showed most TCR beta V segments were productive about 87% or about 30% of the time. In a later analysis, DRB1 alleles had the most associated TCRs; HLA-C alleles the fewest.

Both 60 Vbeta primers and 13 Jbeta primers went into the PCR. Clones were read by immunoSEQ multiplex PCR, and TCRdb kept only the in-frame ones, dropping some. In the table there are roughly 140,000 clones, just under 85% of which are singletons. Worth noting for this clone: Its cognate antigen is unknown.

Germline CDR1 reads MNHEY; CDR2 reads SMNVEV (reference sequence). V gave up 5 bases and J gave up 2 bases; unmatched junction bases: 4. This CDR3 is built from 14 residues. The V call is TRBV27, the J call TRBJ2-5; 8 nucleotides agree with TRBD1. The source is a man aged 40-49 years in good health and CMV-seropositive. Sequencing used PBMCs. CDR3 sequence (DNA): TGTGCCAGCAGTATAAACAGGGGGCAAGAGACCCAGTACTTC. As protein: CASSINRGQETQYF.